This T cell receptor (beta chain) was sequenced for a study of cytotoxic CD8 clonotypes in ibrutinib-treated CLL. CDR1 SGHVS and CDR2 FNYEAQ come from the germline V gene. V lost 5 bases to trimming and J lost 0 bases, with 10 bases between them. This CDR3 comprises 15 residues. Sequencing was performed with immunoSEQ multiplex PCR; in TCRdb, only in-frame clones are kept and a portion is missing. Among about 76,000 clones, 86% were seen once, and the ten largest hold over 5%. The rearrangement joins TRBV7-6 to TRBJ1-4; a possible D gene is TRBD1 (6 bases). This TCR derives from a human donor with chronic lymphocytic leukemia. Sequenced material: PBMCs, taken before ibrutinib treatment. In nucleotides, the CDR3 is TGTGCCAGCAGCCCCGGGACAACAACTAATGAAAAACTGTTTTTT. This gives the protein CASSPGTTTNEKLFF. Full variable domain (outside the CDR3, taken from reference TRBV7-6 and TRBJ1-4): GAGVSQSPRYKVTKRGQDVALRCDPISGHVSLYWYRQALGQGPEFLTYFNYEAQQDKSGLPNDRFSAERPEGSISTLTIQRTEQRDSAMYRCASSPGTTTNEKLFFGSGTQLSVL.